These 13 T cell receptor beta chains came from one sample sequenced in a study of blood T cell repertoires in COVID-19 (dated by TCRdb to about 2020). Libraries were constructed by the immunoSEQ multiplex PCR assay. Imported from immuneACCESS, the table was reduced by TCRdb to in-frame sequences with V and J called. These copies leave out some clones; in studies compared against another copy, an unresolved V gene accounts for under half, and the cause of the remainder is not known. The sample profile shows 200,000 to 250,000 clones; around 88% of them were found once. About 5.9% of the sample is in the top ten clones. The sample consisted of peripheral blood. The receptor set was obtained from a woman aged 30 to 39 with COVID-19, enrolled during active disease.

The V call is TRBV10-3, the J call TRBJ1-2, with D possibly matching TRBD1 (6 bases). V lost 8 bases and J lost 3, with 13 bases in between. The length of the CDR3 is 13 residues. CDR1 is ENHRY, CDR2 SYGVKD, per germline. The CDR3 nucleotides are TGTGCCATCGGGGGGGGCAGGGACTATGGCTACACCTTC. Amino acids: CAIGGGRDYGYTF.

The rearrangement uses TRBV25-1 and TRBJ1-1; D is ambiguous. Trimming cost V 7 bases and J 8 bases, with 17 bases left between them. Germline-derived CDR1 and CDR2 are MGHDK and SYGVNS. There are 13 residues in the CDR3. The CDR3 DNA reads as TGTGCCAGCACCGACCTCCGGGAAGCAGAAGCTTTCTTT. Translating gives CASTDLREAEAFF.

CDR3 sequence: CASSLRTGQETQYF. In DNA, the CDR3 is TGCGCCAGCAGCTTGAGGACAGGGCAAGAGACCCAGTACTTC. This chain connects TRBV5-1 to TRBJ2-5; 8 positions agree with TRBD1. Germline CDR1 is SGHRS and CDR2 is YFSETQ. This CDR3 has 14 amino acids. The V and J ends lost 1 base and 2 bases, in that order; junction bases with no gene match: 1.

CDR3 region: CASSAARWEKLFF. The DNA of the CDR3 is TGTGCCAGTAGTGCTGCTCGGTGGGAAAAACTGTTTTTT. V and J are TRBV19 and TRBJ1-4; D not certain. The CDR3 loop spans 13 amino acids. Deletions cut 5 bases from V and 8 bases from J, with 12 bases between. The germline V gene has CDR1 LNHDA and CDR2 SQIVND (reference sequence).

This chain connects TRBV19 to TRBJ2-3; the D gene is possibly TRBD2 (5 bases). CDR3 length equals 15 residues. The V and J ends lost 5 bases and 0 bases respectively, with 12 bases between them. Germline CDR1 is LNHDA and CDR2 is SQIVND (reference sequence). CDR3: CASSQLASSTDTQYF. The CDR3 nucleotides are TGTGCCAGTAGTCAGCTAGCCTCTAGCACAGATACGCAGTATTTT.

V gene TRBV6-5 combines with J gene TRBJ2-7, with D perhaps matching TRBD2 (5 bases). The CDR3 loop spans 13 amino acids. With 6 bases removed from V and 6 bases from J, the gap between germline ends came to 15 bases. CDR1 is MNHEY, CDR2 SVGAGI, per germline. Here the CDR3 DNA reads TGTGCCAGCAGCCGAGGGTTGGGGTCCGAGCAGTACTTC. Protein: CASSRGLGSEQYF.

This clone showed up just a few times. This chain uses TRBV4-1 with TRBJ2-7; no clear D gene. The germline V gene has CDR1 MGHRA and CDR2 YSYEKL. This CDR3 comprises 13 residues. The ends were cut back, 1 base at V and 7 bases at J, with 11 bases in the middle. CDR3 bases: TGCGCCAGCAGCCAAGTGTACATAACGGAGCAGTACTTC. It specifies CASSQVYITEQYF.

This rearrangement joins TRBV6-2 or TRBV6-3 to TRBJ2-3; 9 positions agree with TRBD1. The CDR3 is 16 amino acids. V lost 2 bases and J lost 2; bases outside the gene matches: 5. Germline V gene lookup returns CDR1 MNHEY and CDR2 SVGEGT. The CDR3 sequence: CASSYVGTGITDTQYF. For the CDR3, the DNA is TGTGCCAGCAGTTACGTCGGGACAGGGATCACAGATACGCAGTATTTT.

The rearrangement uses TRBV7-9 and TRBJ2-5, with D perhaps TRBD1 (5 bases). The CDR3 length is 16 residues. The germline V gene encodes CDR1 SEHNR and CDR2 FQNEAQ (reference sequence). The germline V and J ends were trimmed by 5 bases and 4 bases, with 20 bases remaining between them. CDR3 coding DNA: TGTGCCAGCAGCATTCTAGGCAGGGCAAAGGGAGAGACCCAGTACTTC. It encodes CASSILGRAKGETQYF. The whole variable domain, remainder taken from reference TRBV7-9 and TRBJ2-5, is DTGVSQNPRHKITKRGQNVTFRCDPISEHNRLYWYRQTLGQGPEFLTYFQNEAQLEKSRLLSDRFSAERPKGSFSTLEIQRTEQGDSAMYLCASSILGRAKGETQYFGPGTRLLVL.

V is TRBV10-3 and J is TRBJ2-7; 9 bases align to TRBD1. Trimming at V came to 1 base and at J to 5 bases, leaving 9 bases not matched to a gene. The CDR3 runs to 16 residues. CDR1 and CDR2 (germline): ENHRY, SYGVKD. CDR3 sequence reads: CAISEYSGQGNNEQYF. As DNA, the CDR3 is TGTGCCATCAGTGAGTATTCCGGACAGGGGAATAACGAGCAGTACTTC.

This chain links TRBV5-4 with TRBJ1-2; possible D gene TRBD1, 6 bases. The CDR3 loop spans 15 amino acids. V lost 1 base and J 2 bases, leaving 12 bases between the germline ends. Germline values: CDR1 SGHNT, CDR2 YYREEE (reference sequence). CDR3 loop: CASSLQVTGNYGYTF. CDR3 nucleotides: TGTGCCAGCAGCTTGCAGGTTACAGGGAACTATGGCTACACCTTC.

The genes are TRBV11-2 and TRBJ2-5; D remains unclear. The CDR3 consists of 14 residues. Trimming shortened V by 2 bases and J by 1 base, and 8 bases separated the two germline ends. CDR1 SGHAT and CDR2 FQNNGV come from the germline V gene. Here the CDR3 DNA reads TGTGCCAGCAGCTTAAGTTTCAGCCAAGAGACCCAGTACTTC. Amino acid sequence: CASSLSFSQETQYF.

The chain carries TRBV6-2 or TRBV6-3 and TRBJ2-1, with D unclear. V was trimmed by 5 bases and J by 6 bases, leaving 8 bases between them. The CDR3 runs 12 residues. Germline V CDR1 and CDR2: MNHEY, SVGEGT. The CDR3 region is CASSPVSNEQFF. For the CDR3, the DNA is TGTGCCAGCAGTCCCGTTAGCAATGAGCAGTTCTTC.